Following are 2 T cell receptor beta chains from one sample sequenced in a study of lymphopenia after photon versus proton radiotherapy (dated by TCRdb to between 2018 and 2020). Preparation of the library involved the immunoSEQ multiplex PCR assay. Imported from immuneACCESS, the table was reduced by TCRdb to in-frame sequences with V and J called. These copies leave out some clones; in studies compared against another copy, an unresolved V gene accounts for under half, and the cause of the remainder is not known. In this sample the table shows about 45,000 clones, less than 90% of which occur a single time. The biggest ten clones account for roughly 2.3% of the sample. The source material was peripheral blood, sampled from a patient treated with photon-based radiotherapy. The receptors derive from a man aged 40-50 years with gastric cancer.

The chain has TRBV5-1 and TRBJ2-7, with unresolved D. The CDR3 is 15 residues long. Trimming removed 0 bases from V and 6 bases from J, with 16 bases in between. Germline V lookup: CDR1 SGHRS, CDR2 YFSETQ. CDR3 amino acids: CASSLGNPDWGEQYF. CDR3 bases: TGCGCCAGCAGCTTGGGAAATCCCGACTGGGGCGAGCAGTACTTC.

This chain links TRBV7-6 with TRBJ2-2; tentative D call: TRBD1 (5 bases). The V and J ends lost 5 bases and 7 bases respectively, with 11 bases between them. This CDR3 is 13 amino acids long. Germline V gene lookup returns CDR1 SGHVS and CDR2 FNYEAQ. The CDR3 sequence: CASSPRTSGELFF. CDR3 sequence (DNA): TGTGCCAGCAGCCCACGGACAAGCGGGGAGCTGTTTTTT.